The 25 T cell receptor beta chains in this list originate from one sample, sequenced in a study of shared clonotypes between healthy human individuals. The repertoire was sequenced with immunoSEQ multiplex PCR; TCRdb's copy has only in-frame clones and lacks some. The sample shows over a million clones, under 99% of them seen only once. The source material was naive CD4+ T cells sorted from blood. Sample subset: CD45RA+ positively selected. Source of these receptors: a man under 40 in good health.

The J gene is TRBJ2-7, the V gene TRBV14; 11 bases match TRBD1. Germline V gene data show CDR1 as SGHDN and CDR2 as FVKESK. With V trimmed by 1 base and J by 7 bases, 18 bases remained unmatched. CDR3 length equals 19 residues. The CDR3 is CASSQATGTGGPKELEQYF. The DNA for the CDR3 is TGTGCCAGCAGCCAAGCAACCGGGACAGGGGGTCCGAAGGAGCTTGAGCAGTACTTC.

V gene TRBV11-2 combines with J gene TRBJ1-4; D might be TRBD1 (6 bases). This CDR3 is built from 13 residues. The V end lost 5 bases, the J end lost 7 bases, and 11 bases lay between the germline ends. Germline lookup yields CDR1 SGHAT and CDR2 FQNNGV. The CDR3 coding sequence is TGTGCCAGCAGCCACGGACAGATTGAAAAACTGTTTTTT. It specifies CASSHGQIEKLFF.

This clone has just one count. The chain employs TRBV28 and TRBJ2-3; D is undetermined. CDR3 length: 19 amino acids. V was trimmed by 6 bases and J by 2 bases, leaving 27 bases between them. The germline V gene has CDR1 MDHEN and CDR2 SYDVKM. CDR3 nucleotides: TGTGCCAGCAGACCGTCGTTTTTTCCACCGCTCACCGACACAGATACGCAGTATTTT. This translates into CASRPSFFPPLTDTDTQYF.

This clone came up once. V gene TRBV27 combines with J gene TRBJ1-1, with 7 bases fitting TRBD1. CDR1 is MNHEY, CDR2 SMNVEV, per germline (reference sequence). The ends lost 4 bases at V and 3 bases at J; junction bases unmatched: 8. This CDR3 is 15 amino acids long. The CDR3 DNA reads TGTGCCAGCAGTTCCCTGGACAGGAGACACACTGAAGCTTTCTTT. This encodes CASSSLDRRHTEAFF.

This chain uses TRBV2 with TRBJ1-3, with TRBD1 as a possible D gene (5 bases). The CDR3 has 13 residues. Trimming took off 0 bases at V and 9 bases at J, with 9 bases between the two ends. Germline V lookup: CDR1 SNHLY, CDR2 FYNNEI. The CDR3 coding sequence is TGTGCCAGCAGTGAAGCTCGGCAGGGCACCATATATTTT. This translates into CASSEARQGTIYF.

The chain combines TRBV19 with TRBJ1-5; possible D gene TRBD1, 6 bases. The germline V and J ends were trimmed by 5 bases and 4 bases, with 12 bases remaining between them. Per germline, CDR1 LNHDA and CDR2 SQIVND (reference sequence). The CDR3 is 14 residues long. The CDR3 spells CASSRDIINQPQHF. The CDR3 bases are TGTGCCAGTAGTCGGGACATTATTAATCAGCCCCAGCATTTT.

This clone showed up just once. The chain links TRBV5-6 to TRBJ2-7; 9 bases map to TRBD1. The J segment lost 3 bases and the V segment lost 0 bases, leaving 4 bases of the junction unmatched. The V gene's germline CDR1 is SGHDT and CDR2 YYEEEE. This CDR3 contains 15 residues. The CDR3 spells CASSLAGQGFYEQYF. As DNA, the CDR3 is TGTGCCAGCAGCTTGGCGGGACAGGGCTTCTACGAGCAGTACTTC.

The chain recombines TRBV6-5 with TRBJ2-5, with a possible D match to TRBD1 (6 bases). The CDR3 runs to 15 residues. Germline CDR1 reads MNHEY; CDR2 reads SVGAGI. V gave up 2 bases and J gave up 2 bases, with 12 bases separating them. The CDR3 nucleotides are TGTGCCAGCAGTTACATTCTGGGGGCTCAAGAGACCCAGTACTTC. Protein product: CASSYILGAQETQYF.

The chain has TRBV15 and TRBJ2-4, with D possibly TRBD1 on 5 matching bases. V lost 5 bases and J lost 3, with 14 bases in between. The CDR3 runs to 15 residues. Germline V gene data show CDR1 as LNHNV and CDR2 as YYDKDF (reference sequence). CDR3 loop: CATSYQGQGKNIQYF. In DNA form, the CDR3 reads TGTGCCACCAGCTACCAGGGTCAGGGCAAAAACATTCAGTACTTC.

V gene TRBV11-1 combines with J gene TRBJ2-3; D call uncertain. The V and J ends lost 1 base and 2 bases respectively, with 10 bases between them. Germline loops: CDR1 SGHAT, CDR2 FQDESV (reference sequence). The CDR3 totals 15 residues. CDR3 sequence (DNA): TGTGCCAGCAGCTTAGAATTGAGATCCACAGATACGCAGTATTTT. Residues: CASSLELRSTDTQYF.

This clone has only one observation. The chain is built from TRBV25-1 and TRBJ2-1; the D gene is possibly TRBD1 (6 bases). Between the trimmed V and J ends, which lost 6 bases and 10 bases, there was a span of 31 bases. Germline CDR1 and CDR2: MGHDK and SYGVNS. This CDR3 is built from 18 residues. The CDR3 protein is CASSDFPGRDNIRGEQFF. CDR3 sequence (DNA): TGTGCCAGCAGCGACTTCCCCGGCAGGGATAATATTAGGGGGGAGCAGTTCTTC. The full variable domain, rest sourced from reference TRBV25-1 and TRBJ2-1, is EADIYQTPRYLVIGTGKKITLECSQTMGHDKMYWYQQDPGMELHLIHYSYGVNSTEKGDLSSESTVSRIRTEHFPLTLESARPSHTSQYLCASSDFPGRDNIRGEQFFGPGTRLTVL.

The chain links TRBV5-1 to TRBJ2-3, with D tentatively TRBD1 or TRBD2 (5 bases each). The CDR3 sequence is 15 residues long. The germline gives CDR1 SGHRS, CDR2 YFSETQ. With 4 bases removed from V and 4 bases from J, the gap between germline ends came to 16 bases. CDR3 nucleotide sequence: TGCGCCAGCAGCCCCGGGGCCAACGTGCCAGATACGCAGTATTTT. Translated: CASSPGANVPDTQYF.

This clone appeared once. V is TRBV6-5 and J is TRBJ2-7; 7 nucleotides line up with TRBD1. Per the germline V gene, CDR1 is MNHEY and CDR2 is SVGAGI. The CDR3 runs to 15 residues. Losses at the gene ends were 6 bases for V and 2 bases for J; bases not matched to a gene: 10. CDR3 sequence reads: CASRDSGTATYEQYF. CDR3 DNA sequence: TGTGCCAGCAGAGATTCCGGGACAGCTACCTACGAGCAGTACTTC.

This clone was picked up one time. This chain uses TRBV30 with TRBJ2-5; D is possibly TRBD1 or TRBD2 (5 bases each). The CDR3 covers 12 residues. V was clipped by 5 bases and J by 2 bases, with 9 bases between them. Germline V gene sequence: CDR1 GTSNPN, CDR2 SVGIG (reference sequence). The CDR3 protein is CAWGEGQETQYF. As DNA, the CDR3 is TGTGCCTGGGGTGAGGGGCAAGAGACCCAGTACTTC. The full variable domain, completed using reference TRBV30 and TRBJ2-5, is SQTIHQWPATLVQPVGSPLSLECTVEGTSNPNLYWYRQAAGRGLQLLFYSVGIGQISSEVPQNLSASRPQDRQFILSSKKLLLSDSGFYLCAWGEGQETQYFGPGTRLLVL.

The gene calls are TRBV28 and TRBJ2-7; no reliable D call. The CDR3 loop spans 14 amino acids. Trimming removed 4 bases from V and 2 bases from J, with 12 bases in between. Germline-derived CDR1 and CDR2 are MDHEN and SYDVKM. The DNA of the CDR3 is TGTGCCAGCAGTTCTGGGGTTCTCCCCTACGAGCAGTACTTC. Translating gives CASSSGVLPYEQYF.

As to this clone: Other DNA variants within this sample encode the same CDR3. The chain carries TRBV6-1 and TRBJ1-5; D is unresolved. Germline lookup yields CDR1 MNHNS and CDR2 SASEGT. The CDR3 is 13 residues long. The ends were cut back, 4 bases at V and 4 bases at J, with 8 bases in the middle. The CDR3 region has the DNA TGTGCCAGCAGTGGGCAGGTTAATCAGCCCCAGCATTTT. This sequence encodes CASSGQVNQPQHF.

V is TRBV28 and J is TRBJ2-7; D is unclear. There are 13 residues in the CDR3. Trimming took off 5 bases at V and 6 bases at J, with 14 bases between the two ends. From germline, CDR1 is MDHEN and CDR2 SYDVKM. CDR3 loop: CASSPPTGGEQYF. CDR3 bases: TGTGCCAGCAGTCCCCCGACTGGTGGCGAGCAGTACTTC.

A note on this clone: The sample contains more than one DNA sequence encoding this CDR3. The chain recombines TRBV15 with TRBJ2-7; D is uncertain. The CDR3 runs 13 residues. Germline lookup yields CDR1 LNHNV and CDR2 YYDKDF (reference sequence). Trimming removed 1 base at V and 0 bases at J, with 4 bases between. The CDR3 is CATSRAVSYEQYF. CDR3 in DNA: TGTGCCACCAGCAGAGCCGTCTCCTACGAGCAGTACTTC.

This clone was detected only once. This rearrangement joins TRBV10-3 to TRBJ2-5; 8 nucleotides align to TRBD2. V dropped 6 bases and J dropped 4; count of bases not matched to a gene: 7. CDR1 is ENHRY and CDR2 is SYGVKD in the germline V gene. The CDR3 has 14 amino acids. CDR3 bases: TGTGCCATCAGCCCGGACCTAGCGGGAGAGACCCAGTACTTC. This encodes CAISPDLAGETQYF.

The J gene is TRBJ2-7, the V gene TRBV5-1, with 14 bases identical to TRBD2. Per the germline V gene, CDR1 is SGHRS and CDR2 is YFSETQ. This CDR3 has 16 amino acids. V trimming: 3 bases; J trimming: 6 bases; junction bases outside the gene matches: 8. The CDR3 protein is CASSSSGLAGGSEQYF. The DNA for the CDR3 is TGCGCCAGCAGCTCAAGCGGACTAGCGGGAGGATCCGAGCAGTACTTC. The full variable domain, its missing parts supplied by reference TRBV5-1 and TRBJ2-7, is KAGVTQTPRYLIKTRGQQVTLSCSPISGHRSVSWYQQTPGQGLQFLFEYFSETQRNKGNFPGRFSGRQFSNSRSEMNVSTLELGDSALYLCASSSSGLAGGSEQYFGPGTRLTVT.

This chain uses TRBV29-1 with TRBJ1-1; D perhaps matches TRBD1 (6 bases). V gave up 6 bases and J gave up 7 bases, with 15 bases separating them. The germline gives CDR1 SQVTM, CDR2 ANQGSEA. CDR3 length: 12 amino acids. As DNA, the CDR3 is TGCAGCGTCGCAGGGGCCACTGATGAAGCTTTCTTT. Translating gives CSVAGATDEAFF. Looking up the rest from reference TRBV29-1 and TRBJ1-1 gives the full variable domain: SAVISQKPSRDICQRGTSLTIQCQVDSQVTMMFWYRQQPGQSLTLIATANQGSEATYESGFVIDKFPISRPNLTFSTLTVSNMSPEDSSIYLCSVAGATDEAFFGQGTRLTVV.

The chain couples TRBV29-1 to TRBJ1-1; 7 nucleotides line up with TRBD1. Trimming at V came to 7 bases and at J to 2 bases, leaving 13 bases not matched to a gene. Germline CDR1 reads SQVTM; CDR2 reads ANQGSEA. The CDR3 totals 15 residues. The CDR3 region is CSAQRIGTANTEAFF. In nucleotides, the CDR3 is TGCAGCGCCCAACGGATAGGGACAGCAAACACTGAAGCTTTCTTT.

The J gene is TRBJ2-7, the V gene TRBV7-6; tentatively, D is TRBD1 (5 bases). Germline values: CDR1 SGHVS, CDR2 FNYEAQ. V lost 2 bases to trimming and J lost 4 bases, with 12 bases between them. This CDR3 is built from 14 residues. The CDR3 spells CASSLRLGAYEQYF. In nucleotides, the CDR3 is TGTGCCAGCAGCTTACGTCTAGGGGCGTACGAGCAGTACTTC.

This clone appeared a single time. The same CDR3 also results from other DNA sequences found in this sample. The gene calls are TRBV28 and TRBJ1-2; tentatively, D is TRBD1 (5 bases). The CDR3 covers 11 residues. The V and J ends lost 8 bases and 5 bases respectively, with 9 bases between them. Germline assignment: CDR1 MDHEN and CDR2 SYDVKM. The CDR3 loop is CASGTEYGYTF. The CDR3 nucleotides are TGTGCCAGCGGGACGGAATATGGCTACACCTTC.

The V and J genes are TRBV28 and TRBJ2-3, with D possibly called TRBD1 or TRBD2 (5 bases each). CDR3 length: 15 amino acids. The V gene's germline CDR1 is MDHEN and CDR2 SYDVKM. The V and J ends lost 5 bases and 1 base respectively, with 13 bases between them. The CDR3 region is CASSPALGGTDTQYF. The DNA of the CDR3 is TGTGCCAGCAGTCCTGCTCTGGGGGGCACAGATACGCAGTATTTT.